This T cell receptor beta chain is drawn from a study of T cell changes during pregnancy in multiple sclerosis. Assay: immunoSEQ multiplex PCR; the TCRdb copy retains only in-frame clones and omits some. The table shows tens of thousands of clones, with approximately 90% occurring only once. This clone was counted between two and nine times. Germline-derived CDR1 and CDR2 are SQVTM and ANQGSEA. The CDR3 sequence is 13 residues long. V was cut by 6 bases and J by 0 bases, with 12 bases left in between. Sequences were derived from CD4+ T cells from peripheral blood mononuclear cells, sampled before pregnancy. The J gene is TRBJ2-7, the V gene TRBV29-1; D might be TRBD1 (6 bases). The sequence was collected from a female donor with multiple sclerosis, enrolled in a pregnancy study. CDR3 sequence: CSVRTVNSYEQYF. As DNA, the CDR3 is TGCAGCGTACGGACAGTTAACTCCTACGAGCAGTACTTC.